A single TCR beta chain is shown here with its context. The data derive from a study of cytomegalovirus exposure and HLA in healthy donors. The study ran its PCR with 60 Vbeta and 13 Jbeta primers. Sequencing used immunoSEQ multiplex PCR; TCRdb keeps in-frame clones, though not all of them. The table lists some 74,000 clones, around 70% of them singletons, with less than 25% in the top ten. Losses at the gene ends were 5 bases for V and 5 bases for J; bases not matched to a gene: 5. CDR1 is SGHVS, CDR2 FNYEAQ, per germline. The CDR3 runs to 13 residues. The sequenced sample was PBMCs. This chain uses TRBV7-6 with TRBJ2-7, with TRBD1 matching 8 bases. The sequence was obtained from a man aged 35-49 years in good health and CMV-seropositive. The CDR3 sequence: CASSRGQGDEQYF. The CDR3 DNA reads as TGTGCCAGCAGCCGTGGACAGGGTGACGAGCAGTACTTC.